Listed below are T cell receptor beta chains from one sample, sequenced in a study of T cell responses to AZD1222 COVID-19 vaccine. Only in-frame clones appear in the TCRdb table, and some are missing; sequencing was by immunoSEQ multiplex PCR. This sample has under 150,000 clones, with 85% to 90% found just once. The sample here was peripheral blood, taken on day 0 of AZD1222 vaccination. The receptors were gathered from an adult in good health. The CDR3 runs from the conserved cysteine through the conserved F or W. Fields, in order: V gene, J gene, clone size, D gene, CDR3 DNA, CDR3 protein. A D gene is named only where the DNA matches it firmly. Clone size is shown for a subset of rows, as once, few, many or a class of expanded clone.

V: TRBV5-8; J: TRBJ2-7; size: once; D: TRBD1; DNA: TGTGCCAGCAGCCCGTCCCGGGACAGGGGGTGGGCCTCCTACGAGCAGTACTTC; CDR3: CASSPSRDRGWASYEQYF
V: TRBV10-3; J: TRBJ1-2; size: -; D: -; DNA: TGTGCCATCAGTGAGTCTTGGCAGGGCAACTATGGCTACACCTTC; CDR3: CAISESWQGNYGYTF
V: TRBV18; J: TRBJ2-7; size: -; D: TRBD1; DNA: TGTGCCAGCTCACCGGGACAGGGTAACCACGAGCAGTACTTC; CDR3: CASSPGQGNHEQYF
V: TRBV29-1; J: TRBJ2-3; size: -; D: -; DNA: TGCAGCGTTGATGGGGGCACAGATACGCAGTATTTT; CDR3: CSVDGGTDTQYF
V: TRBV7-3; J: TRBJ2-1; size: -; D: TRBD1; DNA: TGTGCCAGCAGCTTATATAGGGGGCTTGAGCAGTTCTTC; CDR3: CASSLYRGLEQFF
V: TRBV7-3; J: TRBJ2-1; size: -; D: TRBD2; DNA: TGTGCCAGCAGCCCAACTAGCGGGAGATTTTATGAGCAGTTCTTC; CDR3: CASSPTSGRFYEQFF
V: TRBV18; J: TRBJ2-7; size: -; D: -; DNA: TGTGCCAGCTCAGCGGGGGGACAGGGCACCTACGAGCAGTACTTC; CDR3: CASSAGGQGTYEQYF
V: TRBV11-2; J: TRBJ1-1; size: -; D: -; DNA: TGTGCCAGCAGCCACCAGGGCACTGAAGCTTTCTTT; CDR3: CASSHQGTEAFF
V: TRBV6-6; J: TRBJ2-6; size: -; D: -; DNA: TGTGCCAGCAGTATCTCAGGGTACGGGGCCAACGTCCTGACTTTC; CDR3: CASSISGYGANVLTF
V: TRBV5-5; J: TRBJ1-3; size: -; D: -; DNA: TGTGCCAGCAGCTTAGGGGCAACCCTGAGCTCTGGAAACACCATATATTTT; CDR3: CASSLGATLSSGNTIYF
V: TRBV6-1; J: TRBJ2-6; size: -; D: TRBD1; DNA: TGTGCCAGCAGTGAAGGGACAGGGGGTACTGGGGCCAACGTCCTGACTTTC; CDR3: CASSEGTGGTGANVLTF
V: TRBV12-3/TRBV12-4; J: TRBJ1-2; size: -; D: TRBD1; DNA: TGTGCCAGCGGACAGGGTGCCTATGGCTACACCTTC; CDR3: CASGQGAYGYTF
V: TRBV13; J: TRBJ2-7; size: -; D: -; DNA: TGTGCCAGCAGCGCCGCGGGTGGAGGGCACTCCTACGAGCAGTACTTC; CDR3: CASSAAGGGHSYEQYF
V: TRBV30; J: TRBJ1-5; size: -; D: -; DNA: TGTGCCTGGAGTTATGGAAATCAGCCCCAGCATTTT; CDR3: CAWSYGNQPQHF
V: TRBV7-3; J: TRBJ2-3; size: -; D: -; DNA: TGTGCCAGCAGCTTAACCCCGAGGCAGGGGGGTAGCACAGATACGCAGTATTTT; CDR3: CASSLTPRQGGSTDTQYF
V: TRBV6-2/TRBV6-3; J: TRBJ1-1; size: -; D: -; DNA: TGTGCCAGCAGTTACGCGGACAGAATGAACACTGAAGCTTTCTTT; CDR3: CASSYADRMNTEAFF
V: TRBV28; J: TRBJ1-1; size: once; D: -; DNA: TGTGCCAGCAGTTTACTTCAGACCTTCAAAGCTTTCTTT; CDR3: CASSLLQTFKAFF
V: TRBV7-3; J: TRBJ1-2; size: -; D: TRBD1; DNA: TGTGCCAGCAGCTTTGACCCCGACAGGGTGGATGGCTACACCTTC; CDR3: CASSFDPDRVDGYTF
V: TRBV9; J: TRBJ2-1; size: -; D: -; DNA: TGTGCCAGCAGCCGAAGCGGGCCCACCTACAATGAGCAGTTCTTC; CDR3: CASSRSGPTYNEQFF
V: TRBV13; J: TRBJ2-4; size: -; D: TRBD2; DNA: TGTGCCAGCAGCTCTAAGACTAGCTTGGACATTCAGTACTTC; CDR3: CASSSKTSLDIQYF
V: TRBV19; J: TRBJ1-5; size: -; D: TRBD1; DNA: TGTGCCAGTAGCTACGGGACAGGGGCACTCAGTCAGCCCCAGCATTTT; CDR3: CASSYGTGALSQPQHF
V: TRBV5-1; J: TRBJ2-2; size: medium-sized; D: -; DNA: TGCGCCAGCAGCTTCGGGACCTACACCGGGGAGCTGTTTTTT; CDR3: CASSFGTYTGELFF
V: TRBV19; J: TRBJ2-4; size: -; D: -; DNA: TGTGCCAGTAGTATAAAGGGACACAAAAACATTCAGTACTTC; CDR3: CASSIKGHKNIQYF
V: TRBV5-1; J: TRBJ2-2; size: -; D: TRBD2; DNA: TGCGCCAGCAGCTCGCGGGAGGGCCGGACCGGGGAGCTGTTTTTT; CDR3: CASSSREGRTGELFF
V: TRBV28; J: TRBJ2-7; size: -; D: -; DNA: TGTGCCAGCAGCCTCCAGGGGTACGAGCAGTACTTC; CDR3: CASSLQGYEQYF
V: TRBV6-5; J: TRBJ2-1; size: -; D: TRBD2; DNA: TGTGCCAGCAGCGCCGGGACTAGCCAGTACAATGAGCAGTTCTTC; CDR3: CASSAGTSQYNEQFF
V: TRBV4-1; J: TRBJ2-1; size: -; D: TRBD2; DNA: TGCGCCAGCAACCTTATTGGCGGGAGGGCCCTGTCCTACAATGAGCAGTTCTTC; CDR3: CASNLIGGRALSYNEQFF
V: TRBV14; J: TRBJ1-2; size: -; D: -; DNA: TGTGCCAGCAGCCAAGGGAGACAGAGGGGCTACACCTTC; CDR3: CASSQGRQRGYTF
V: TRBV2; J: TRBJ2-7; size: -; D: -; DNA: TGTGCCAGCAGCCGGACAGTCTCCTTTTACGAGCAGTACTTC; CDR3: CASSRTVSFYEQYF
V: TRBV19; J: TRBJ2-7; size: -; D: -; DNA: TGTGCCAGTAGTATAGATTCGGCAGGGGAGGGGTACGAGCAGTACTTC; CDR3: CASSIDSAGEGYEQYF
V: TRBV7-9; J: TRBJ2-6; size: -; D: TRBD1; DNA: TGTGCCAGCAGACAGGACAGGGGCAACTCTGGGGCCAACGTCCTGACTTTC; CDR3: CASRQDRGNSGANVLTF
V: TRBV7-8; J: TRBJ1-2; size: -; D: -; DNA: TGTGCCAGCAGCTCAGATACGGGAAAGAACTATGGCTACACCTTC; CDR3: CASSSDTGKNYGYTF
V: TRBV9; J: TRBJ1-5; size: -; D: TRBD1; DNA: TGTGCCAGCAACAGAGGACAGGGGGATCAGCCCCAGCATTTT; CDR3: CASNRGQGDQPQHF
V: TRBV5-4; J: TRBJ2-5; size: once; D: -; DNA: TGTGCCAGCAGCTTGAGGGCAGCTCGGGAGACCCAGTACTTC; CDR3: CASSLRAARETQYF
V: TRBV3-1/TRBV3-2; J: TRBJ2-7; size: -; D: TRBD2; DNA: TGTGCCAGCAGCTCTCTGGCGGGAGTCAGCTACGAGCAGTACTTC; CDR3: CASSSLAGVSYEQYF
V: TRBV7-9; J: TRBJ2-1; size: -; D: TRBD2; DNA: TGTGCCAGCAGCTTAGGGGTAGCGGGGGGTAATGAGCAGTTCTTC; CDR3: CASSLGVAGGNEQFF
V: TRBV30; J: TRBJ1-1; size: -; D: -; DNA: TGTGCTCGCAGCCGTGCAGGGGAAGCTTTCTTT; CDR3: CARSRAGEAFF
V: TRBV11-3; J: TRBJ1-1; size: -; D: -; DNA: TGTGCCAGCAGCTCGGGACTCCCGAGGGCTGAAGCTTTCTTT; CDR3: CASSSGLPRAEAFF
V: TRBV30; J: TRBJ1-1; size: -; D: -; DNA: TGTGCCTGGAGTGTACTGGGGCGGCAAGAGGGCACTGAAGCTTTCTTT; CDR3: CAWSVLGRQEGTEAFF
V: TRBV18; J: TRBJ2-2; size: -; D: -; DNA: TGTGCCAGCTCCTCACGGGCCGGGGAGCTGTTTTTT; CDR3: CASSSRAGELFF
V: TRBV14; J: TRBJ1-1; size: -; D: TRBD1; DNA: TGTGCCAGCAGCCAAGTAGGGGGACAGATGAACACTGAAGCTTTCTTT; CDR3: CASSQVGGQMNTEAFF
V: TRBV7-9; J: TRBJ1-1; size: -; D: -; DNA: TGTGCCAGCAGCCATGGACAGCTTTGGGGCACTGAAGCTTTCTTT; CDR3: CASSHGQLWGTEAFF
V: TRBV5-1; J: TRBJ2-1; size: few; D: TRBD2; DNA: TGCGCCAGCAGCTTGGAACTAGCGGGGTTCGATGAGCAGTTCTTC; CDR3: CASSLELAGFDEQFF
V: TRBV24-1; J: TRBJ2-3; size: -; D: -; DNA: TGTGCCACCACAGGGACAAGCACAGATACGCAGTATTTT; CDR3: CATTGTSTDTQYF
V: TRBV11-2; J: TRBJ2-7; size: once; D: TRBD2; DNA: TGTGCCAGCAGCTCCCTGGGCGGGAGGACGTCTCGTGAGCAGTACTTC; CDR3: CASSSLGGRTSREQYF
V: TRBV5-1; J: TRBJ1-1; size: -; D: TRBD1; DNA: TGCGCCAGCAGCCCAGACAGGGTGCGGGCTTTCTTT; CDR3: CASSPDRVRAFF